Listed here is a single T cell receptor beta chain. Its specificity is unknown. This sample stems from a study of cytomegalovirus exposure and HLA in healthy donors. Study results and limitations: Analyzed later, most CMV-associated TCR beta chains appeared HLA-restricted. The authors listed approximately 150 TCR beta chains as cytomegalovirus-associated.

The CDR3 contains 14 residues. CDR1 is MNHNS, CDR2 SASEGT, per germline. V shed 8 bases and J shed 0 bases, with 13 bases lying between them. Amplification used 60 Vbeta primers and 13 Jbeta primers. Using immunoSEQ multiplex PCR, the repertoire was profiled, and TCRdb retains in-frame clones only, with some absent. Seen in this sample are about 59,000 clones; the ten most common clones hold approximately 5.6%. Each donor was healthy, and each was a bone marrow donor. Sampled while nominally healthy, donors likely had unrecorded immune exposures. Sequenced: PBMCs. V and J are TRBV6-1 and TRBJ1-1; D is undetermined. This TCR was sampled from a man aged 30 to 39 in good health and CMV-seropositive. CDR3 sequence: CASLVPPMNTEAFF. The CDR3 DNA is TGTGCCAGCCTTGTTCCCCCTATGAACACTGAAGCTTTCTTT.